The 18 T cell receptor beta chains in this list originate from one sample, sequenced in a study of OX40 agonist ivuxolimab in advanced cancers. Libraries were prepared by immunoSEQ multiplex PCR; TCRdb keeps only in-frame clonotypes and omits some of them. The profile shows approximately 23,000 clones, around 67% of them singletons. Material: CD4+ or CD8+ T cells sorted from blood, obtained in a trial of the OX40 agonist ivuxolimab. These receptors were obtained from an adult with an advanced solid tumor such as melanoma, head and neck, liver or kidney cancer.

The chain recombines TRBV27 with TRBJ1-1, with D maybe TRBD1 (5 bases). The CDR3 length is 13 residues. Trimming took off 9 bases at V and 8 bases at J, with 19 bases between the two ends. CDR1 and CDR2 (germline): MNHEY, SMNVEV (reference sequence). CDR3 loop: CASSLRGASEAFF. The DNA of the CDR3 is TGTGCCAGTTCCCTTAGGGGCGCTTCGGAAGCTTTCTTT.

V and J are TRBV6-1 and TRBJ1-5; D is unresolved. Trimming left V 7 bases short and J 2 bases short, with 12 bases between. Germline V lookup: CDR1 MNHNS, CDR2 SASEGT. There are 14 residues in the CDR3. The CDR3 bases are TGTGCCAGCATGTTCGGGCGCGGCAATCAGCCCCAGCATTTT. This codes for CASMFGRGNQPQHF.

The V call is TRBV12-1, the J call TRBJ1-2. TRBV12-1 is flagged as a pseudogene. The CDR3 loop spans 14 amino acids. The CDR3 is CASSQDFGGGGYTF. The CDR3 region has the DNA TGTGCCAGCAGCCAAGATTTCGGGGGCGGTGGCTACACCTTC.

This clone is large within its sample. The gene calls are TRBV7-2 and TRBJ1-1, with D perhaps TRBD1 (6 bases). Germline-derived CDR1 and CDR2 are SGHTA and FQGNSA. This CDR3 contains 12 residues. Trimming cost V 5 bases and J 10 bases, with 14 bases left between them. For the CDR3, the DNA is TGTGCCAGCAGCCCCACGGGGACAACAGCTTTCTTT. Its translation: CASSPTGTTAFF.

For the CDR3, the DNA is TGTGCCAGCAGCACGGGGACTAGCGGGTACAATGAGCAGTTCTTC. The encoded protein is CASSTGTSGYNEQFF. V gene TRBV27 combines with J gene TRBJ2-1, with 12 nucleotides matching TRBD2. CDR1 is MNHEY and CDR2 is SMNVEV in the germline V gene (reference sequence). The J segment lost 4 bases and the V segment lost 6 bases, leaving 4 bases of the junction unmatched. This CDR3 comprises 15 residues.

The sample holds one count of this clone. This sequence joins TRBV6-4 and TRBJ2-1; D is possibly TRBD2 (6 bases). The V gene lost 3 bases and the J gene lost 2 bases, with 17 bases spanning the gap. The CDR3 contains 17 residues. The germline CDR1 and CDR2 sequences are MRHNA and SNTAGT. CDR3 sequence reads: CASSESGIGGTYNEQFF. The CDR3 DNA reads TGTGCCAGCAGTGAGTCTGGAATAGGAGGGACCTACAATGAGCAGTTCTTC.

The genes are TRBV5-1 and TRBJ1-1; D unresolved. Germline V gene lookup returns CDR1 SGHRS and CDR2 YFSETQ. The V and J ends lost 0 bases and 0 bases respectively, with 9 bases between them. The CDR3 is made up of 15 amino acids. CDR3 bases: TGCGCCAGCAGCTTGGCCGTCTTGATGAACACTGAAGCTTTCTTT. Encoded protein: CASSLAVLMNTEAFF.

V usage is TRBV7-2 and J usage is TRBJ2-7; 8 bases fit TRBD1. This CDR3 has 15 amino acids. Germline CDR1 reads SGHTA; CDR2 reads FQGNSA. J lost 7 bases, V lost 5 bases, and 13 bases had no gene match. CDR3 coding DNA: TGTGCCAGCAGCCCTGCGGGGACAGGTGGTTGGGAGCAGTACTTC. It is translated as CASSPAGTGGWEQYF.

The rearrangement links TRBV29-1 to TRBJ2-1; D might be TRBD1 or TRBD2, each matching 7 bases. CDR1 and CDR2 (germline): SQVTM, ANQGSEA. V was clipped by 8 bases and J by 5 bases, with 16 bases between them. CDR3 size: 13 residues. The CDR3 loop is CSPRGGLNNEQFF. CDR3 DNA: TGCAGCCCCAGGGGGGGCCTCAACAATGAGCAGTTCTTC.

The gene calls are TRBV9 and TRBJ2-4; no clear D. Trimming left V 0 bases short and J 1 base short, with 5 bases between. Germline loops: CDR1 SGDLS, CDR2 YYNGEE. CDR3 length: 14 residues. CDR3 residues: CASSVGEAKNIQYF. Written as DNA, the CDR3 is TGTGCCAGCAGCGTAGGAGAGGCCAAAAACATTCAGTACTTC. Looking up the rest from reference TRBV9 and TRBJ2-4 gives the full variable domain: DSGVTQTPKHLITATGQRVTLRCSPRSGDLSVYWYQQSLDQGLQFLIQYYNGEERAKGNILERFSAQQFPDLHSELNLSSLELGDSALYFCASSVGEAKNIQYFGAGTRLSVL.

The rearrangement joins TRBV4-3 to TRBJ1-4; maybe TRBD1 (5 bases). There are 18 residues in the CDR3. Germline values: CDR1 LGHNA, CDR2 YSLEER. Trimming cost V 0 bases and J 0 bases, with 14 bases left between them. In DNA form, the CDR3 reads TGCGCCAGCAGCCAAGACGATCGGGACGGAGCAACTAATGAAAAACTGTTTTTT. This encodes CASSQDDRDGATNEKLFF.

The CDR3 nucleotides are TGTGCCAGCACCACACGTGGAAACACCATATATTTT. It is translated as CASTTRGNTIYF. The chain combines TRBV5-4 with TRBJ1-3; no clear D. Trimming left V 6 bases short and J 3 bases short, with 7 bases between. This CDR3 is 12 amino acids long. Germline CDR1 SGHNT, CDR2 YYREEE (reference sequence).

The chain joins TRBV4-1 to TRBJ2-1, with D hard to call. Trimming cost V 1 base and J 6 bases, with 28 bases left between them. The CDR3 loop spans 20 amino acids. Germline loops: CDR1 MGHRA, CDR2 YSYEKL. The DNA for the CDR3 is TGCGCCAGCAGCCAAGTATCATCGAGTGGATGGGATACCCTGGGCAATGAGCAGTTCTTC. It codes for CASSQVSSSGWDTLGNEQFF.

The chain recombines TRBV14 with TRBJ2-2, with D unclear. The CDR3 consists of 14 residues. In germline, CDR1 is SGHDN, CDR2 FVKESK. Trimming shortened V by 4 bases and J by 5 bases, and 11 bases separated the two germline ends. As DNA, the CDR3 is TGTGCCAGCAGCCGGGAAGTAGGAACCGGGGAGCTGTTTTTT. Translation gives CASSREVGTGELFF.

V is TRBV6-1 and J is TRBJ1-1; D remains unclear. Trimming pared 6 bases from V and 4 bases from J, leaving 12 bases between. Germline assignment: CDR1 MNHNS and CDR2 SASEGT. This CDR3 is built from 13 residues. CDR3 DNA: TGTGCCAGCAGAGTGGGAGCGTCCACTGAAGCTTTCTTT. As protein: CASRVGASTEAFF.

The chain has TRBV27 and TRBJ2-2, with no clear D. The CDR3 has 12 residues. The germline V gene has CDR1 MNHEY and CDR2 SMNVEV (reference sequence). The V end was cut by 3 bases, the J end by 8 bases, with 7 bases between. The CDR3 region is CASSFTGGELFF. The CDR3 DNA reads as TGTGCCAGCAGTTTCACCGGGGGGGAGCTGTTTTTT.

The rearrangement links TRBV29-1 to TRBJ2-1, with 13 bases identical to TRBD2. CDR3 size: 13 residues. The J segment lost 9 bases and the V segment lost 8 bases, leaving 7 bases of the junction unmatched. Germline lookup yields CDR1 SQVTM and CDR2 ANQGSEA. DNA of the CDR3: TGCAGCACTCCCGGGACTAGCGGGACTGAGCAGTTCTTC. Translation gives CSTPGTSGTEQFF.

This chain links TRBV6-5 with TRBJ2-1; TRBD1 matches 10 bases. The CDR3 covers 15 residues. Unmatched junction bases numbered 7, after V lost 5 bases and J lost 6 bases. Germline V lookup: CDR1 MNHEY, CDR2 SVGAGI. Here the CDR3 reads CASSTTGGTGNEQFF. CDR3 in DNA: TGTGCCAGCAGTACGACAGGGGGCACGGGCAATGAGCAGTTCTTC.